Sequencing of this TCR beta chain was carried out in a study of human T cells and chemical hapten exposure. Study-level results: With patch test score, the counts of PT1 expanded TCRs showed a positive correlation. No shift was seen in TCRs above 1 in 1000 frequency with DPC sensitization. Donors were affected by alopecia, so their immune reaction might vary from that of healthy individuals.

TCRdb independently ran MiXCR on the RACE reads; one entry per CDR3 protein. The sample lists around 360,000 distinct CDR3 sequences, about 6% seen once, with approximately 5.4% in the top ten. Time point here: patch test 2, 6 weeks after DPC sensitization. Treatment denoted: therapeutic diphenylcyclopropenone sensitization with weekly scalp DPC. Blood was collected ahead of every patch test applied. The V gene lost 0 bases and the J gene lost 5 bases, with 12 bases spanning the gap. From germline, CDR1 is ENHRY and CDR2 SYGVKD. CDR3 length equals 15 residues. Only a few counts were recorded for this clonotype. Its antigen remains unknown.

The TCR was taken from a woman under 30 with alopecia areata. Some clones in this sample may be carry-over from other donors' samples. The source material was whole blood, sampled in connection with sensitization to the hapten diphenylcyclopropenone (DPC). The V and J genes are TRBV10-3 and TRBJ2-3, with D maybe TRBD1 (5 bases). CDR3: CAISESKGLGDTQYF. The CDR3, as DNA: TGTGCCATCAGTGAGTCGAAGGGGCTCGGAGATACGCAGTATTTT.